A single sample is the source of the 21 T cell receptor delta chains below, sequenced in a study of Vδ1+ human thymocytes. Whole-study results and caveats: Thymic TRG and TRD repertoires appeared highly polyclonal.

RNA was extracted from the cells and then reverse transcribed. The CDR3 regions were amplified by multiplex PCR from V-gene primers to a constant-region primer. TCRdb reanalyzed the multiplex PCR reads using CATT. The sample carries approximately 25,000 delta-chain clones, 25% to 30% recorded once. No antigen has been identified for these receptors. Material for sequencing was Vdelta1+ gamma-delta thymocytes from the thymus. Subset: FACS-sorted CD3+ TCRalphabeta- TCRVdelta1+ TCRVdelta2- thymocytes. The origin of the receptors is a boy in the first two years of life who had congenital heart surgery.

Notes on this clone: A much larger clone lies one base from this, so it may be a read error. The rearrangement uses TRDV1 and TRDJ1; a possible D gene is TRDD3 (5 bases). This CDR3 comprises 13 residues. Germline lookup yields CDR1 TSWWSYY and CDR2 QGS. CDR3 coding DNA: TGTGCTGTTGGGGAACCCCCCTACGATAAACTCATCTTT. Its protein product is CAVGEPPYDKLIF.

Points on this clone: This likely came from a read error, as a far larger clone is one base away. The rearrangement uses TRDV2 and TRDJ3; perhaps TRDD3 as D (6 bases). From germline, CDR1 is GEAIGNYY and CDR2 EKD. The CDR3 contains 15 residues. Written as DNA, the CDR3 is TGTGCCTGTGACATTAGCTCCTGGGGCACCCGACAGATGTTTTTC. It specifies CACDISSWGTRQMFF.

Turning to this clone: A single base separates this from a much larger clone, so it may be a read error. The chain carries TRDV1 and TRDJ1; unclear D gene. Germline CDR1 reads TSWWSYY; CDR2 reads QGS. CDR3 length equals 13 residues. V was clipped by 5 bases and J by 10 bases, with 17 bases between them. The DNA of the CDR3 is TGTGCTCTTGGGAAACGTCCGGCCATGAGACTCATCTTT. It translates to CALGKRPAMRLIF.

About this clone itself: Within the sample, other DNA sequences also encode this same CDR3. The rearrangement uses TRDV1 and TRDJ1, with 11 nucleotides matching TRDD3. Germline V CDR1 and CDR2: TSWWSYY, QGS. Germline trimming cut 4 bases from V and 3 bases from J; bases unmatched to any gene: 7. The CDR3 covers 16 residues. CDR3 residues: CALGVPMGDTADKLIF. In DNA form, the CDR3 reads TGTGCTCTTGGGGTGCCGATGGGGGATACGGCCGATAAACTCATCTTT.

A word on this clone: Other DNA sequences of this sample code for an identical CDR3. The rearrangement uses TRDV1 and TRDJ1; the D is unclear. Trimming left V 1 base short and J 8 bases short, with 20 bases between. Germline V gene sequence: CDR1 TSWWSYY, CDR2 QGS. This CDR3 spans 16 amino acids. The CDR3 DNA follows: TGTGCTCTTGGGGAACCCTCGGTTGGGACGGACCCAAAACTCATCTTT. This encodes CALGEPSVGTDPKLIF.

This clone appeared a few times. The same CDR3 arises from other DNA sequences in this sample as well. J is TRDJ2 and V is TRDV1; 12 bases map to TRDD3. Germline V gene data show CDR1 as TSWWSYY and CDR2 as QGS. There are 21 residues in the CDR3. Losses at the gene ends were 2 bases for V and 1 base for J; bases not matched to a gene: 14. The CDR3 is CALGETGGGLWGIRLTAQLFF. The CDR3 DNA is TGTGCTCTTGGGGAAACCGGCGGGGGTCTCTGGGGGATACGTTTGACAGCACAACTCTTCTTT.

This clone is categorized as medium-sized. Other DNA sequences from this sample encode an identical CDR3 as well. V usage is TRDV1 and J usage is TRDJ1; the D gene is possibly TRDD3 (6 bases). V gave up 0 bases and J gave up 0 bases, with 23 bases separating them. CDR1 is TSWWSYY, CDR2 QGS, per germline. The CDR3 contains 20 residues. CDR3 nucleotide sequence: TGTGCTCTTGGGGAACTACCCCGATACGAGTACTGGTCGGACACCGATAAACTCATCTTT. It is translated as CALGELPRYEYWSDTDKLIF.

This clone was counted between two and nine times. The chain links TRDV1 to TRDJ1; 10 positions agree with TRDD3. This CDR3 contains 20 residues. The V segment lost 0 bases and the J segment 10 bases; nucleotides outside the gene matches: 23. Per the germline V gene, CDR1 is TSWWSYY and CDR2 is QGS. CDR3 DNA: TGTGCTCTTGGGGAACTTAAAAACTCGCTATGTGGTGGGGGATACTGTGGACTCATCTTT. Its protein product is CALGELKNSLCGGGYCGLIF.

This clone was recorded a few times. V and J are TRDV1 and TRDJ1; TRDD3 matches 9 bases. Germline lookup yields CDR1 TSWWSYY and CDR2 QGS. This CDR3 is 20 amino acids long. The trim removed 3 bases at V and 2 bases at J, leaving 19 bases unmatched. The DNA of the CDR3 is TGTGCTCTTGGGGACCTACTACGCACTGGGGGACCGGACCAGACCGATAAACTCATCTTT. Translation: CALGDLLRTGGPDQTDKLIF.

A single count supports this clone. A much larger clonotype is one base distant, so this may be a read error. The chain employs TRDV2 and TRDJ4; D remains ambiguous. V shed 4 bases and J shed 2 bases, with 13 bases lying between them. This CDR3 region has 13 residues. Germline V CDR1 and CDR2: GEAIGNYY, EKD. The CDR3 loop is CACESYCGRPLIF. CDR3 in DNA: TGTGCCTGTGAATCGTACTGTGGGAGACCCCTGATCTTT.

The rearrangement links TRDV1 to TRDJ1, with 13 bases aligning to TRDD3. This CDR3 is 20 amino acids long. Germline V CDR1 and CDR2: TSWWSYY, QGS. Trimming removed 4 bases from V and 1 base from J; junction bases left unmatched: 15. The CDR3: CALGGPCRGTGGYGTDKLIF. Written as DNA, the CDR3 is TGTGCTCTTGGGGGTCCATGTAGGGGTACTGGGGGATACGGCACCGATAAACTCATCTTT.

V gene TRDV1 combines with J gene TRDJ1, with D perhaps matching TRDD2 or TRDD3 (9 bases each). Germline V CDR1 and CDR2: TSWWSYY, QGS. V was clipped by 4 bases and J by 8 bases, with 38 bases between them. The CDR3 runs to 21 residues. CDR3 sequence: CALGAGLPTVLGDRVFQKLIF. The CDR3 DNA reads as TGTGCTCTTGGGGCAGGCCTTCCTACAGTTCTGGGGGATCGTGTGTTTCAGAAACTCATCTTT.

With regard to this clone: Within the sample, other DNA sequences also encode this same CDR3. The chain has TRDV1 and TRDJ1, with TRDD3 matching over 8 bases. The length of the CDR3 is 19 residues. Germline V gene data show CDR1 as TSWWSYY and CDR2 as QGS. The J segment lost 4 bases and the V segment lost 3 bases, leaving 19 bases of the junction unmatched. The chain's CDR3 is CALGDPAFPTGDKCDKLIF. In DNA form, the CDR3 reads TGTGCTCTTGGGGATCCGGCCTTCCCCACGGGGGATAAATGCGATAAACTCATCTTT.

Notes on this clone: A much larger clone differs from this one at a single base, so this may be a read error. The chain has TRDV1 and TRDJ1; 9 nucleotides align to TRDD3. The J segment lost 8 bases and the V segment lost 4 bases, leaving 26 bases of the junction unmatched. The germline V gene encodes CDR1 TSWWSYY and CDR2 QGS. The CDR3 runs to 20 residues. CDR3 residues: CALGARFPPTGGPGRIKLIF. The DNA of the CDR3 is TGTGCTCTTGGGGCCAGATTCCCCCCAACTGGGGGACCAGGGAGGATAAAACTCATCTTT.

V is TRDV1 and J is TRDJ1; TRDD3 aligns across 8 bases. Looked up from germline, CDR1 is TSWWSYY and CDR2 is QGS. The V and J ends lost 0 bases and 0 bases, in that order; junction bases with no gene match: 3. The CDR3 is 16 amino acids. CDR3 in amino acids: CALGELGIQYTDKLIF. The CDR3 DNA follows: TGTGCTCTTGGGGAACTGGGGATACAGTACACCGATAAACTCATCTTT.

The V gene is TRDV1, the J gene TRDJ1, with 10 positions matching TRDD3. Germline CDR1 TSWWSYY, CDR2 QGS. CDR3 size: 22 residues. The V gene end was trimmed by 0 bases and the J gene end by 8 bases; junction bases not matched to a gene: 27. CDR3: CALGELTPLKDWGDTAWQKLIF. DNA of the CDR3: TGTGCTCTTGGGGAACTAACGCCGCTAAAGGACTGGGGGGATACGGCCTGGCAAAAACTCATCTTT.

This clone was seen just once. This chain joins TRDV1 and TRDJ1, with 8 bases lining up with TRDD3. The germline gives CDR1 TSWWSYY, CDR2 QGS. The trim removed 0 bases at V and 0 bases at J, leaving 24 bases unmatched. The CDR3 consists of 23 residues. The CDR3 sequence is CALGELRQPSAVLGARYTDKLIF. DNA for the CDR3: TGTGCTCTTGGGGAACTACGCCAGCCTTCCGCGGTACTGGGGGCCAGGTACACCGATAAACTCATCTTT.

The chain combines TRDV1 with TRDJ1, with 13 positions matching TRDD3. CDR3 length: 15 residues. J lost 2 bases, V lost 9 bases, and 6 bases had no gene match. The germline CDR1 and CDR2 sequences are TSWWSYY and QGS. The CDR3 coding sequence is TGTGCTCTGGCTCACTGGGGGATACGGACCGATAAACTCATCTTT. Residues: CALAHWGIRTDKLIF.

There are many counts of this clone. The chain uses TRDV1 and TRDJ1, with unresolved D. The CDR3 is 13 amino acids. CDR1 is TSWWSYY, CDR2 QGS, per germline. V lost 0 bases and J 1 base, leaving 3 bases between the germline ends. Here the CDR3 DNA reads TGTGCTCTTGGGGAACTTAGCACCGATAAACTCATCTTT. Its protein is CALGELSTDKLIF.

This clone is a singleton in its sample. The V call is TRDV1, the J call TRDJ1; D perhaps matches TRDD3 (6 bases). The V end was cut by 4 bases, the J end by 5 bases, with 29 bases between. The CDR3 has 19 residues. Germline-derived CDR1 and CDR2 are TSWWSYY and QGS. This CDR3 is CALGALGATTGPARDKLIF. CDR3 DNA: TGTGCTCTTGGGGCACTGGGAGCTACAACGGGGCCTGCACGGGATAAACTCATCTTT.

This clone was detected only a few times. This chain uses TRDV1 with TRDJ1, with 8 bases matching TRDD3. The V and J ends lost 1 base and 4 bases, in that order; junction bases with no gene match: 32. Germline V gives CDR1 TSWWSYY, CDR2 QGS. The CDR3 has 24 residues. CDR3 DNA: TGTGCTCTTGGGGAACACATCTTCATCCCCGACTTACTGGGGGTTCCAGGACTTAGCGATAAACTCATCTTT. Its protein product is CALGEHIFIPDLLGVPGLSDKLIF.